This T cell receptor (beta chain) was profiled in a study of blood T cell repertoires in COVID-19 (dated by TCRdb to about 2020). Looking at the study overall: Collaborator samples came from the United States, Italy and Spain and covered acute and convalescent phases of COVID-19. The prospective study material was composed of cDNA or gDNA derived from T cells, B-cell-depleted T cells, or PBMCs. The dataset comprised deeply sampled blood TCRbeta repertoires from subjects exposed to, actively infected with, or recovered from COVID-19. A freely available public database, intended as a resource for researchers studying the immune response to SARS-CoV-2, is where the repertoires were released. Samples were obtained from the ongoing ImmuneRACE study (first 160 participants) and from 1,254 subjects provided by 6 global collaborators. The sample metadata nearly always contained a de-identified subject ID, COVID-19 status, age in years and sex. Where available, HLA class I and class II types were obtained from metadata supplied by the sample provider rather than from assay-based typing.

TCRbeta CDR3 regions were amplified from genomic DNA using the immunoSEQ Assay, a bias-controlled multiplex PCR. In the original analysis: Nucleated cell counts per sample were estimated from amplification of reference gene primers within the assay. Sequence reads were collapsed and filtered to measure the absolute abundance of every unique TCRbeta CDR3 rearrangement. For each sample, productive Simpson clonality was calculated as the square root of Simpson's diversity index across productive rearrangements. TCRdb stores this immuneACCESS table with in-frame sequences only. Part of the clones is absent; in the studies checked, under half of the shortfall reflects unresolved V genes, and no reason is known for the rest. V and J calls and clone size are those listed in that table; D and trimming were worked out from the DNA. The sample data list more than 400,000 clones, and 90% of these were observed just once. Clones ranked in the top ten supply roughly 0.66% of the sample.

What the work shows at the level of the full study, not this receptor alone: The amount of clinical and demographic metadata varied by source and participant and was provided uncurated.

Measured from the cysteine to the phenylalanine, the CDR3 is 14 residues long. The sequence is cut down to CDR3 DNA, 42 bases in frame from base 1. V lost 8 bases and J lost 6 bases; the stretch between them is 14 bases long. According to the germline V gene, CDR1 reads MNHEY and CDR2 reads SVGAGI. Participants in the prospective study were enrolled through a virtual design, were aged about 18 to 89 years, and lived in roughly 26 United States geographic areas. Cohort assignment in the prospective study relied on participant-reported clinical history from a screening survey and a study questionnaire. ImmuneRACE Cohort 3 recovered participants were defined by two consecutive negative NP/OP PCR tests, healthcare professional clearance, or symptom resolution. Each participant in the prospective study had whole blood, serum and a nasopharyngeal or oropharyngeal swab collected by mobile phlebotomists. Additional blood draws and questionnaires over an approximately two-month period could optionally be provided by prospective study participants. Before DNA extraction, blood samples from the prospective study were shipped at room temperature or frozen.

About this clone: What antigen it recognizes has not been identified. No much larger clonotype is one base removed from it; base qualities were not supplied.

The chain joins TRBV6-5 to TRBJ1-6, with TRBD1 as a weak D call on 6 bases. The sequence came from a man younger than 30 who had recovered from COVID-19. Sequencing input: PBMCs or T cells enriched from blood (not recorded which). The CDR3 in this case is CASQGQLINSPLHF. Here is the DNA: TGTGCCAGCCAAGGACAGCTGATTAATTCACCCCTCCACTTT.